The clone carrying this TCR beta chain was recorded only once. The target antigen is unknown. The sample belongs to a study of cytomegalovirus exposure and HLA in healthy donors. Study-level findings and limits: Cytomegalovirus association was listed for about 150 TCR beta chains. Among TCR sequences, most were rare, though some public TCRs appeared in many donors.

Germline CDR1 is SGDLS and CDR2 is YYNGEE. The CDR3 runs 17 residues. Trimming cost V 3 bases and J 2 bases; bases outside gene matches: 11. The data were produced by immunoSEQ multiplex PCR, yet TCRdb's version contains in-frame clones alone and is incomplete. Among some 170,000 clones listed, roughly 90% were seen once. The sequence came from a woman aged 18-29 years in good health and CMV-seropositive. The chain carries TRBV9 and TRBJ2-3; TRBD2 agrees at 8 bases. Input material: PBMCs. This CDR3 reads CASSATYTSGYTDTQYF. For the CDR3, the DNA is TGTGCCAGCAGCGCCACATATACTAGCGGATACACAGATACGCAGTATTTT.